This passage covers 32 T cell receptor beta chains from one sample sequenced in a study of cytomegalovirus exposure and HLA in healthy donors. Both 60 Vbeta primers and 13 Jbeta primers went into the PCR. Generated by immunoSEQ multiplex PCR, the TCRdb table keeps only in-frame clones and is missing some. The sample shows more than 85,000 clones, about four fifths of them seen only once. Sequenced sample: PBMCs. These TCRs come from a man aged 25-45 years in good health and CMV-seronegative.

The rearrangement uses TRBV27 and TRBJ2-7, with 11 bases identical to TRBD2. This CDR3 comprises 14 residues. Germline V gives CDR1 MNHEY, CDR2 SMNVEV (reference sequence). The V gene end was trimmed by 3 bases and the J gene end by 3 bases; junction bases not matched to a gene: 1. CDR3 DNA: TGTGCCAGCAGTTTGGGACTAGCGGACTACGAGCAGTACTTC. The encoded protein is CASSLGLADYEQYF.

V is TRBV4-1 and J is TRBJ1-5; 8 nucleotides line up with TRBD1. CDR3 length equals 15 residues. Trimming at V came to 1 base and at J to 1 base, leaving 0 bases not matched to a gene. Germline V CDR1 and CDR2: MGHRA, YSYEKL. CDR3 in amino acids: CASSQGTGSNQPQHF. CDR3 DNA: TGCGCCAGCAGCCAAGGGACAGGGAGCAATCAGCCCCAGCATTTT.

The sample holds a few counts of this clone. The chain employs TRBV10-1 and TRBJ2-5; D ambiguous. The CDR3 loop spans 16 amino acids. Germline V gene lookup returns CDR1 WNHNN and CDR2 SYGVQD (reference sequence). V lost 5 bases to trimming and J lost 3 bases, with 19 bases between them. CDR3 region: CASSSPREALKETQYF. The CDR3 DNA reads TGCGCCAGCAGTAGCCCCCGCGAAGCCCTAAAAGAGACCCAGTACTTC.

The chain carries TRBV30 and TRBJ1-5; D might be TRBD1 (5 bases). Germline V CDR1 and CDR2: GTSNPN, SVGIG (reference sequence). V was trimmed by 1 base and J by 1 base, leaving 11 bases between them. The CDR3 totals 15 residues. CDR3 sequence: CAWSAAGQSNQPQHF. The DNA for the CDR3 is TGTGCCTGGAGTGCCGCGGGGCAAAGCAATCAGCCCCAGCATTTT.

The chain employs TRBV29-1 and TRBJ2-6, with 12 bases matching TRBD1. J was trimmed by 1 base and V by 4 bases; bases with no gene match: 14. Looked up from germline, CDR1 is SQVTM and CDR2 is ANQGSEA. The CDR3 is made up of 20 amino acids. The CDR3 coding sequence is TGCAGCGTTGGGGGGGGAAGGGGACAGGGGGCTTGGTCTGGGGCCAACGTCCTGACTTTC. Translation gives CSVGGGRGQGAWSGANVLTF.

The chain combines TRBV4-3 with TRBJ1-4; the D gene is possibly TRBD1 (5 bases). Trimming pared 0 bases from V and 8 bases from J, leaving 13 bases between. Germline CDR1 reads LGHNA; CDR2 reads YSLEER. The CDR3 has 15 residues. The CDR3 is CASSQEGGVREKLFF. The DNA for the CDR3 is TGCGCCAGCAGCCAAGAAGGAGGGGTCCGGGAAAAACTGTTTTTT.

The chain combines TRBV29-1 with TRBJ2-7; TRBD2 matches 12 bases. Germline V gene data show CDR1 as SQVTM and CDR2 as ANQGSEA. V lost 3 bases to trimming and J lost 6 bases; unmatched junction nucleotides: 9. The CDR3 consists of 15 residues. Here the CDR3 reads CSVERSSGRAFEQYF. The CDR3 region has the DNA TGCAGCGTTGAGAGGTCTAGCGGGAGGGCTTTCGAGCAGTACTTC.

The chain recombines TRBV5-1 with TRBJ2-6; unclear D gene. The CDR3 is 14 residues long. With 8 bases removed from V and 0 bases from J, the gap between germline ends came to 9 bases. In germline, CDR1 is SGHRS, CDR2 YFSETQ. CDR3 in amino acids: CASRDGSGANVLTF. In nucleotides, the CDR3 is TGCGCCAGTCGAGATGGCTCTGGGGCCAACGTCCTGACTTTC.

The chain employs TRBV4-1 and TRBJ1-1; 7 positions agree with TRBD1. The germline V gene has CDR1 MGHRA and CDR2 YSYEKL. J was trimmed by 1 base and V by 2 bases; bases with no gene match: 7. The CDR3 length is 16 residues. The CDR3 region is CASSQRTGWGNTEAFF. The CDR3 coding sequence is TGCGCCAGCAGCCAAAGGACAGGTTGGGGGAACACTGAAGCTTTCTTT.

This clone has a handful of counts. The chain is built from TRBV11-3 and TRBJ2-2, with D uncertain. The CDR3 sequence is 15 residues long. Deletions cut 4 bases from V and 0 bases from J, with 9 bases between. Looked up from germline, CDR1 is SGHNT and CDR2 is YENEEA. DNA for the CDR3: TGTGCCAGCAGCTCCACTAACCCGAACACCGGGGAGCTGTTTTTT. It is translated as CASSSTNPNTGELFF.

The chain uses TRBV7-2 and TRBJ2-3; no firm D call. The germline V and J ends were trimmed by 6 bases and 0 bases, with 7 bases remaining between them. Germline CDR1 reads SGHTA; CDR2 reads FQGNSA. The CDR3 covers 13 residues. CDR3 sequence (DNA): TGTGCCAGCAGGAGGCCAAGCACAGATACGCAGTATTTT. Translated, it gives CASRRPSTDTQYF.

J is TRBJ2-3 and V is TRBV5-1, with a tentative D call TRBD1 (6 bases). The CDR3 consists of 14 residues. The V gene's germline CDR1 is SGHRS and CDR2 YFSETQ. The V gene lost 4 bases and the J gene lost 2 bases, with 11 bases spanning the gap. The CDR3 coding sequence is TGCGCCAGCAGCCAGAGGACAGACACAGATACGCAGTATTTT. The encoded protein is CASSQRTDTDTQYF.

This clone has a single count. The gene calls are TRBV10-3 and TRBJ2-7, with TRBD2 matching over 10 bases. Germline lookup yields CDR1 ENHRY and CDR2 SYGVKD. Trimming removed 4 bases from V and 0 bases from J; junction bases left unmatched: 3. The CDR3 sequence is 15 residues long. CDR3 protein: CAISGTSGSSYEQYF. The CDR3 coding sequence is TGTGCCATCAGTGGGACTAGCGGAAGCTCCTACGAGCAGTACTTC.

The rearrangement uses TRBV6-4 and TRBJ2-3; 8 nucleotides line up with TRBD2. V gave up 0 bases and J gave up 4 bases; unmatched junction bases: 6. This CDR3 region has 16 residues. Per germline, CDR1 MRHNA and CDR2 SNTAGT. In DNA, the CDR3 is TGTGCCAGCAGTGACTCAGTTAGCGGGGACGCAGATACGCAGTATTTT. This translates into CASSDSVSGDADTQYF.

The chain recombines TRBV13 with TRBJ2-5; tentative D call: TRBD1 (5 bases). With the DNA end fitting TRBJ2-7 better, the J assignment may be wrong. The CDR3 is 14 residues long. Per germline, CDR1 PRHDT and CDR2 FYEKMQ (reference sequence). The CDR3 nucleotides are TGTGCCAGCAGCTTACAGGGTGGGTTCTACGAGCAGTACTTC. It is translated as CASSLQGGFYEQYF.

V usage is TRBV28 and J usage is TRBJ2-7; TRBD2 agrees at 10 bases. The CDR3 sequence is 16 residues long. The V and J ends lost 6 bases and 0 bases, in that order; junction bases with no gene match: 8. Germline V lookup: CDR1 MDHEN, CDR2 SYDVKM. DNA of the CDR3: TGTGCCAGCAGCCTACCTAGCGGGAGTGGCTCCTACGAGCAGTACTTC. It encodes CASSLPSGSGSYEQYF.

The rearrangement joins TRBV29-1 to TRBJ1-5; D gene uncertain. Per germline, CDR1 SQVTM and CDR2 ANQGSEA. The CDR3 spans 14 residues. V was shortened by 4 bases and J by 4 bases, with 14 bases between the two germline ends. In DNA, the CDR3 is TGCAGCGTTGGGAAGGGCGGGGTGAATCAGCCCCAGCATTTT. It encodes CSVGKGGVNQPQHF.

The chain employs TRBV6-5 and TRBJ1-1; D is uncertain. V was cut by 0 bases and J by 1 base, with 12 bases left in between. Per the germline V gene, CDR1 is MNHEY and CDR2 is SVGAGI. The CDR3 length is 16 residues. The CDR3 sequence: CASSYSPDKGNTEAFF. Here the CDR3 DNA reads TGTGCCAGCAGTTACTCCCCAGACAAAGGGAACACTGAAGCTTTCTTT.

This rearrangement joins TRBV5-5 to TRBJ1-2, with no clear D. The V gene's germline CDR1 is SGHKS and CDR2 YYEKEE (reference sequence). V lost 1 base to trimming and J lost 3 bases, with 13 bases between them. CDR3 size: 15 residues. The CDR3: CASSLLMGGYYGYTF. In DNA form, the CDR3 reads TGTGCCAGCAGCTTGTTGATGGGCGGGTACTATGGCTACACCTTC.

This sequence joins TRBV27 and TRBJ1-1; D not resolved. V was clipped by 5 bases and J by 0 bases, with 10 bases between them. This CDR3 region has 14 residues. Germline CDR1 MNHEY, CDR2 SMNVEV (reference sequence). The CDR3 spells CASSITPMNTEAFF. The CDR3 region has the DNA TGTGCCAGCAGTATTACACCAATGAACACTGAAGCTTTCTTT.

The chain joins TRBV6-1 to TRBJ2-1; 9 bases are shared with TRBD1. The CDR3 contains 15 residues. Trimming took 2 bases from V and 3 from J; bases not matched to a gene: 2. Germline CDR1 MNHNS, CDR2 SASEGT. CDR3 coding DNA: TGTGCCAGCAGTGAATACAGGGGGCTCTACAATGAGCAGTTCTTC. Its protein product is CASSEYRGLYNEQFF.

The CDR3 nucleotides read TGTGCCAGCAGTGGAACACGACAGAACACCGGGGAGCTGTTTTTT. Translating gives CASSGTRQNTGELFF. The rearrangement uses TRBV6-6 and TRBJ2-2; D is uncertain. Between the trimmed V and J ends, which lost 5 bases and 1 base, there was a span of 11 bases. This CDR3 is 15 amino acids long. Germline V CDR1 and CDR2: MNHNY, SVGAGI (reference sequence).

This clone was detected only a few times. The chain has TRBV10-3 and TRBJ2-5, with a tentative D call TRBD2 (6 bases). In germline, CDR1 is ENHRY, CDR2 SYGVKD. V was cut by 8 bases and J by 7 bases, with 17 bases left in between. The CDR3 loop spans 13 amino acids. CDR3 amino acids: CAIPLGPGGTQYF. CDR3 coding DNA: TGTGCCATCCCCCTGGGGCCCGGGGGGACCCAGTACTTC.

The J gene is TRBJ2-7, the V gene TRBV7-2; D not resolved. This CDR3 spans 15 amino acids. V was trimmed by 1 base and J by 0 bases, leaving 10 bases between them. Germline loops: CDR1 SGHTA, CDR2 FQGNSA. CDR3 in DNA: TGTGCCAGCAGCTTAGGAAGCGAGAGCTCCTACGAGCAGTACTTC. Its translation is CASSLGSESSYEQYF.

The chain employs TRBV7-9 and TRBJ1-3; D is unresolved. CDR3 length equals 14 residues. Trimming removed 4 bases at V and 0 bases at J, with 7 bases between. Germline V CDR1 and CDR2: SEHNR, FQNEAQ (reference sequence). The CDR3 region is CASSSPVSGNTIYF. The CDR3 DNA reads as TGTGCCAGCAGCTCACCAGTCTCTGGAAACACCATATATTTT.

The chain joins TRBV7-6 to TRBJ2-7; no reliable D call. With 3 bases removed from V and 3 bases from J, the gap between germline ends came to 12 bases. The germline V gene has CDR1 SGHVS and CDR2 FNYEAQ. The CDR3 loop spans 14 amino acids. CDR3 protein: CASSFNDGFYEQYF. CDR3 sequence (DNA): TGTGCCAGCAGCTTTAACGACGGGTTCTACGAGCAGTACTTC. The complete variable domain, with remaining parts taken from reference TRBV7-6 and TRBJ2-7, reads GAGVSQSPRYKVTKRGQDVALRCDPISGHVSLYWYRQALGQGPEFLTYFNYEAQQDKSGLPNDRFSAERPEGSISTLTIQRTEQRDSAMYRCASSFNDGFYEQYFGPGTRLTVT.

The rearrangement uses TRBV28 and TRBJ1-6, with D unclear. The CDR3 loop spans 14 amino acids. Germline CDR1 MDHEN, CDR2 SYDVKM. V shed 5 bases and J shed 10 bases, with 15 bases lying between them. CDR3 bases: TGTGCCAGCAGTGTACTCTTGGGCGGGTCACCCCTCCACTTT. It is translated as CASSVLLGGSPLHF.

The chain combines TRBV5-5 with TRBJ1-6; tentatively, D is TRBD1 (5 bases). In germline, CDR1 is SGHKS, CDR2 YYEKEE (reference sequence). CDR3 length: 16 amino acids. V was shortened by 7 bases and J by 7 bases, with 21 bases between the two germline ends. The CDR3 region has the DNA TGTGCCAGCCAAGGACCAGCGGGCAGGGCGAATTCACCCCTCCACTTT. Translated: CASQGPAGRANSPLHF. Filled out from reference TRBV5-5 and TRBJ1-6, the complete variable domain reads DAGVTQSPTHLIKTRGQQVTLRCSPISGHKSVSWYQQVLGQGPQFIFQYYEKEERGRGNFPDRFSARQFPNYSSELNVNALLLGDSALYLCASQGPAGRANSPLHFGNGTRLTVT.

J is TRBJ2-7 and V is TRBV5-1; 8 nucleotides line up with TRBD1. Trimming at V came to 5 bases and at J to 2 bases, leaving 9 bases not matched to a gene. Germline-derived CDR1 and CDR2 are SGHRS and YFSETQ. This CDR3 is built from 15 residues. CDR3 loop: CASREGTGNTYEQYF. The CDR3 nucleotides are TGCGCCAGCAGAGAGGGGACAGGAAATACCTACGAGCAGTACTTC. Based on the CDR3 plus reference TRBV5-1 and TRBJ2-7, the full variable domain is KAGVTQTPRYLIKTRGQQVTLSCSPISGHRSVSWYQQTPGQGLQFLFEYFSETQRNKGNFPGRFSGRQFSNSRSEMNVSTLELGDSALYLCASREGTGNTYEQYFGPGTRLTVT.

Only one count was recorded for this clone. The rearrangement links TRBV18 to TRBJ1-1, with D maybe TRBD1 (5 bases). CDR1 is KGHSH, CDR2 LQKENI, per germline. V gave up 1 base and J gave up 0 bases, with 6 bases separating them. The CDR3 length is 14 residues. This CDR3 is CASSPRQMNTEAFF. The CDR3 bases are TGTGCCAGCTCACCACGACAGATGAACACTGAAGCTTTCTTT.

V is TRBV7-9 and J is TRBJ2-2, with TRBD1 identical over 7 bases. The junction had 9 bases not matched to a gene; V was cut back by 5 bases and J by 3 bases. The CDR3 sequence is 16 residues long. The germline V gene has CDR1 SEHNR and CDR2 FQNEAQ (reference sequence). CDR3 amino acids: CASSDRQGQDTGELFF. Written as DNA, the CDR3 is TGTGCCAGCAGCGACAGACAGGGCCAGGACACCGGGGAGCTGTTTTTT.

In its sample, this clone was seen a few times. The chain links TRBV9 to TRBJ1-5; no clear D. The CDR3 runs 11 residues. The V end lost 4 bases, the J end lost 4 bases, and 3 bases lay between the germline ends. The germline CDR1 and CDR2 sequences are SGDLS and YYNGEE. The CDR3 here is CASSRNQPQHF. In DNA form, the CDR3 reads TGTGCCAGCAGCCGGAATCAGCCCCAGCATTTT.